The 32 T cell receptor beta chains below all came from one sample that was sequenced in a study of B cell selection in AIRE deficiency. Conventional CD4 T cells were sorted as CD4+CD127+ cells. The assay was immunoSEQ multiplex PCR, and TCRdb's table has in-frame clones only and misses some. There are fewer than 30,000 clones in the sample; nearly 97% occur only once, and 0.2% to 0.3% lies in the top ten. Sequenced input: CD4+CD127+ conventional T cells sorted from PBMCs. The receptors shown here come from a human donor in good health.

The chain recombines TRBV12-5 with TRBJ2-7; D unclear. Trimming cost V 1 base and J 4 bases, with 11 bases left between them. From germline, CDR1 is LGHNT and CDR2 FRNRAP. This CDR3 has 14 amino acids. As DNA, the CDR3 is TGTGCTAGTGGTTTGGGGGCGGTGTTATACGAGCAGTACTTC. Protein product: CASGLGAVLYEQYF. The full variable domain, rest sourced from reference TRBV12-5 and TRBJ2-7, is DARVTQTPRHKVTEMGQEVTMRCQPILGHNTVFWYRQTMMQGLELLAYFRNRAPLDDSGMPKDRFSAEMPDATLATLKIQPSEPRDSAVYFCASGLGAVLYEQYFGPGTRLTVT.

This chain joins TRBV30 and TRBJ1-1, with D maybe TRBD1 (5 bases). V shed 2 bases and J shed 4 bases, with 17 bases lying between them. The CDR3 extends over 15 amino acids. The germline V gene has CDR1 GTSNPN and CDR2 SVGIG (reference sequence). The CDR3, as DNA: TGTGCCTGGAGTCCCCCTCCTACGGGGGGCACTGAAGCTTTCTTT. Translation: CAWSPPPTGGTEAFF.

The chain has TRBV2 and TRBJ2-3; D not certain. CDR3 length equals 13 residues. The germline gives CDR1 SNHLY, CDR2 FYNNEI. Trimming cost V 7 bases and J 2 bases, with 10 bases left between them. CDR3 residues: CASTNSPTDTQYF. CDR3 DNA: TGTGCCAGCACTAACAGTCCCACAGATACGCAGTATTTT. The complete variable domain, with remaining parts taken from reference TRBV2 and TRBJ2-3, reads EPEVTQTPSHQVTQMGQEVILRCVPISNHLYFYWYRQILGQKVEFLVSFYNNEISEKSEIFDDQFSVERPDGSNFTLKIRSTKLEDSAMYFCASTNSPTDTQYFGPGTRLTVL.

The chain combines TRBV6-5 with TRBJ1-1; D gene uncertain. Germline V gene data show CDR1 as MNHEY and CDR2 as SVGAGI. V lost 5 bases and J lost 8, with 9 bases in between. CDR3 length equals 11 residues. The CDR3 here is CASSRGVEAFF. CDR3 DNA: TGTGCCAGCAGTCGTGGGGTAGAAGCTTTCTTT.

The chain recombines TRBV27 with TRBJ2-3; D not certain. V was pared by 3 bases and J by 6 bases, with 10 bases between. Germline CDR1 is MNHEY and CDR2 is SMNVEV (reference sequence). The CDR3 is 13 amino acids. CDR3 amino acids: CASSLTGWDTQYF. The CDR3 DNA sequence: TGTGCCAGCAGTTTGACCGGGTGGGATACGCAGTATTTT.

This chain joins TRBV6-5 and TRBJ1-2; 9 bases line up with TRBD1. The CDR3 runs to 12 residues. Germline CDR1 is MNHEY and CDR2 is SVGAGI. The J segment lost 5 bases and the V segment lost 8 bases, leaving 3 bases of the junction unmatched. CDR3 in DNA: TGTGCCAGCCGGGACAGGGTTTATGGCTACACCTTC. Its translation: CASRDRVYGYTF.

The chain has TRBV27 and TRBJ1-1; D is undetermined. Trimming cost V 2 bases and J 1 base, with 8 bases left between them. Germline loops: CDR1 MNHEY, CDR2 SMNVEV (reference sequence). The CDR3 extends over 14 amino acids. This CDR3 reads CASSLGLWNTEAFF. Here the CDR3 DNA reads TGTGCCAGCAGTTTAGGTCTATGGAACACTGAAGCTTTCTTT.

V usage is TRBV5-1 and J usage is TRBJ1-2; a weak D match, TRBD1 (5 bases). The CDR3 covers 16 residues. CDR1 is SGHRS, CDR2 YFSETQ, per germline. V dropped 4 bases and J dropped 0 bases, with 16 bases sitting between them. In DNA, the CDR3 is TGCGCCAGCAGCCCTCTCCGGGACCGCTCTAACTATGGCTACACCTTC. Translating it yields CASSPLRDRSNYGYTF.

The CDR3 region has the DNA TGTGCCAGCAGCTTCGGGACTAGCGGCTCGACCGGGGAGCTGTTTTTT. Translated: CASSFGTSGSTGELFF. The V gene is TRBV11-3, the J gene TRBJ2-2, with 11 bases identical to TRBD2. CDR1 and CDR2 (germline): SGHNT, YENEEA. Trimming cost V 3 bases and J 5 bases; bases outside gene matches: 5. This CDR3 is built from 16 residues.

This clone has only one observation. This chain joins TRBV7-8 and TRBJ1-1; 7 positions agree with TRBD1. V lost 0 bases and J lost 0; bases outside the gene matches: 1. The CDR3 length is 15 residues. The V gene's germline CDR1 is SGHVS and CDR2 FQNEAQ. CDR3 amino acids: CASSLATGMNTEAFF. CDR3 DNA sequence: TGTGCCAGCAGCTTAGCGACAGGGATGAACACTGAAGCTTTCTTT.

The CDR3 bases are TGCGCCAGCAGCCGCCCCAGCGGGAAGGATACGCAGTATTTT. It specifies CASSRPSGKDTQYF. V gene TRBV5-1 combines with J gene TRBJ2-3, with 7 nucleotides matching TRBD2. Germline-derived CDR1 and CDR2 are SGHRS and YFSETQ. This CDR3 spans 14 amino acids. The V gene end was trimmed by 4 bases and the J gene end by 6 bases; junction bases not matched to a gene: 8.

The rearrangement uses TRBV7-9 and TRBJ1-1; possibly TRBD1 for D (5 bases). CDR1 SEHNR and CDR2 FQNEAQ come from the germline V gene (reference sequence). V shed 5 bases and J shed 0 bases, with 16 bases lying between them. The CDR3 is 16 amino acids. The CDR3 loop reads CASSQNQGPLNTEAFF. The CDR3 region has the DNA TGTGCCAGCAGCCAAAACCAGGGTCCCCTGAACACTGAAGCTTTCTTT.

This rearrangement joins TRBV6-4 to TRBJ2-3; 14 bases agree with TRBD2. Germline trimming cut 0 bases from V and 6 bases from J; bases unmatched to any gene: 2. The CDR3 totals 16 residues. CDR1 is MRHNA, CDR2 SNTAGT, per germline. The CDR3 DNA reads as TGTGCCAGCAGTGACTCGACTAGCGGGGGGGCGGATACGCAGTATTTT. Its protein product is CASSDSTSGGADTQYF.

The chain couples TRBV5-1 to TRBJ2-7; 8 bases agree with TRBD1. The junction had 12 bases not matched to a gene; V was cut back by 4 bases and J by 3 bases. CDR1 and CDR2 from the germline V gene are SGHRS and YFSETQ. The CDR3 length is 16 residues. The CDR3 sequence is CASSREAGTGGYEQYF. The CDR3 DNA reads as TGCGCCAGCAGCCGAGAGGCGGGGACAGGAGGCTACGAGCAGTACTTC.

V usage is TRBV5-1 and J usage is TRBJ1-2; D not resolved. From germline, CDR1 is SGHRS and CDR2 YFSETQ. CDR3 length equals 14 residues. Trimming removed 5 bases at V and 6 bases at J, with 17 bases between. The CDR3 region has the DNA TGCGCCAGCAGTCCCGACAACGTAAACGATGGCTACACCTTC. As protein: CASSPDNVNDGYTF.

V is TRBV4-2 and J is TRBJ1-4; 9 bases are shared with TRBD1. CDR3 size: 17 residues. V lost 4 bases and J lost 5; bases outside the gene matches: 11. The germline V gene encodes CDR1 LGHNA and CDR2 YNFKEQ. The CDR3: CASSPEGYGTGNEKLFF. The DNA of the CDR3 is TGTGCCAGCAGCCCGGAGGGATACGGGACAGGGAATGAAAAACTGTTTTTT.

The chain employs TRBV19 and TRBJ1-6; D remains unclear. This CDR3 has 16 amino acids. Germline V lookup: CDR1 LNHDA, CDR2 SQIVND (reference sequence). Trimming left V 3 bases short and J 4 bases short, with 13 bases between. CDR3 protein: CASSMTSGSYNSPLHF. The CDR3 DNA is TGTGCCAGTAGTATGACGTCGGGCAGTTATAATTCACCCCTCCACTTT.

The chain couples TRBV15 to TRBJ1-2, with TRBD1 identical over 7 bases. CDR1 and CDR2 from the germline V gene are LNHNV and YYDKDF (reference sequence). CDR3 length equals 15 residues. The V gene end was trimmed by 0 bases and the J gene end by 7 bases; junction bases not matched to a gene: 8. Here the CDR3 reads CATSRDLEGAAGYTF. DNA of the CDR3: TGTGCCACCAGCAGAGATCTCGAGGGGGCGGCTGGCTACACCTTC.

The V and J genes are TRBV25-1 and TRBJ2-3, with D perhaps being TRBD1 or TRBD2 (6 bases each). The germline V gene has CDR1 MGHDK and CDR2 SYGVNS. This CDR3 contains 16 residues. Trimming took 6 bases from V and 0 from J, leaving 16 bases between them. As DNA, the CDR3 is TGTGCCAGCAGCTTGGGGACGGGGGCTAGCACAGATACGCAGTATTTT. It translates to CASSLGTGASTDTQYF.

The chain uses TRBV7-2 and TRBJ1-2; unclear D gene. Per the germline V gene, CDR1 is SGHTA and CDR2 is FQGNSA. This CDR3 region has 12 residues. Between the trimmed V and J ends, which lost 5 bases and 5 bases, there was a span of 9 bases. The CDR3 nucleotides read TGTGCCAGCAGCACCTTGATTTATGGCTACACCTTC. Its protein product is CASSTLIYGYTF.

V is TRBV7-6 and J is TRBJ2-2, with 7 nucleotides matching TRBD1. In germline, CDR1 is SGHVS, CDR2 FNYEAQ. The CDR3 is 19 residues long. V dropped 7 bases and J dropped 5; count of bases not matched to a gene: 22. The DNA for the CDR3 is TGTGCCAGCACCGATCAAGTTCGACGGTTAGGGGGCGGGACCGGGGAGCTGTTTTTT. Encoded protein: CASTDQVRRLGGGTGELFF.

The chain has TRBV9 and TRBJ2-3; 8 nucleotides align to TRBD1. The CDR3 totals 14 residues. The germline CDR1 and CDR2 sequences are SGDLS and YYNGEE. With V trimmed by 1 base and J by 3 bases, 1 base remained unmatched. CDR3 in amino acids: CASSVQGATDTQYF. CDR3 bases: TGTGCCAGCAGCGTACAGGGGGCAACAGATACGCAGTATTTT.

This clone was seen a single time. The chain links TRBV19 to TRBJ1-1, with a tentative D call TRBD1 (6 bases). The CDR3 length is 16 residues. Between the trimmed V and J ends, which lost 5 bases and 3 bases, there was a span of 19 bases. Germline CDR1 LNHDA, CDR2 SQIVND (reference sequence). The CDR3 region is CASSPSTDRIDTEAFF. CDR3 coding DNA: TGTGCCAGTAGTCCTTCAACGGACAGAATAGACACTGAAGCTTTCTTT.

This clone was seen more than once but under ten times. The CDR3 sequence: CASSEAHSLYEQYF. As DNA, the CDR3 is TGTGCCAGCAGTGAAGCCCACAGCCTCTACGAGCAGTACTTC. The chain has TRBV6-1 and TRBJ2-7, with D unclear. The CDR3 length is 14 residues. CDR1 is MNHNS and CDR2 is SASEGT in the germline V gene. V lost 0 bases and J 3 bases, leaving 9 bases between the germline ends.

This chain joins TRBV25-1 and TRBJ2-7, with 8 bases matching TRBD2. The CDR3 loop spans 13 amino acids. CDR1 MGHDK and CDR2 SYGVNS come from the germline V gene. After removal of 7 bases from V and 4 bases from J, the junction contained 6 bases not matched to a gene. The CDR3 protein is CASKEAGGYEQYF. The CDR3 DNA reads TGTGCCAGCAAAGAGGCGGGGGGATACGAGCAGTACTTC.

The V gene is TRBV7-9, the J gene TRBJ2-5; either TRBD1 or TRBD2 may fit D (5 bases each). Looked up from germline, CDR1 is SEHNR and CDR2 is FQNEAQ (reference sequence). The CDR3 covers 15 residues. Between the trimmed V and J ends, which lost 2 bases and 1 base, there was a span of 11 bases. The CDR3 protein is CASSLSQGTQETQYF. As DNA, the CDR3 is TGTGCCAGCAGCTTATCTCAAGGGACCCAAGAGACCCAGTACTTC.

The genes are TRBV5-1 and TRBJ2-7, with a tentative D call TRBD2 (5 bases). Germline V gene sequence: CDR1 SGHRS, CDR2 YFSETQ. This CDR3 region has 15 residues. Trimming cost V 2 bases and J 4 bases, with 16 bases left between them. CDR3 loop: CASSFGLPGPYEQYF. For the CDR3, the DNA is TGCGCCAGCAGCTTCGGACTTCCTGGTCCTTACGAGCAGTACTTC. The entire variable domain, with the rest obtained from reference TRBV5-1 and TRBJ2-7, is as follows: KAGVTQTPRYLIKTRGQQVTLSCSPISGHRSVSWYQQTPGQGLQFLFEYFSETQRNKGNFPGRFSGRQFSNSRSEMNVSTLELGDSALYLCASSFGLPGPYEQYFGPGTRLTVT.

V is TRBV5-1 and J is TRBJ2-7; 9 bases agree with TRBD2. The CDR3 is 17 amino acids. Germline V gives CDR1 SGHRS, CDR2 YFSETQ. Trimming cost V 0 bases and J 1 base; bases outside gene matches: 8. Written as DNA, the CDR3 is TGCGCCAGCAGCTTGGATAGCGGGGGCCTACATTCCTACGAGCAGTACTTC. It yields the protein CASSLDSGGLHSYEQYF.

V gene TRBV11-3 combines with J gene TRBJ2-2; TRBD2 is a possible D gene (6 bases). V lost 5 bases, J lost 6 bases, and 10 bases lay in between. The CDR3 is 13 residues long. Germline CDR1 is SGHNT and CDR2 is YENEEA. CDR3 sequence: CASSRIAAGELFF. In DNA form, the CDR3 reads TGTGCCAGCAGCCGTATAGCGGCCGGGGAGCTGTTTTTT.

V usage is TRBV5-1 and J usage is TRBJ2-5; either TRBD1 or TRBD2 may supply D (6 bases each). Germline CDR1 is SGHRS and CDR2 is YFSETQ. V was cut by 2 bases and J by 1 base, with 12 bases left in between. The CDR3 sequence is 15 residues long. CDR3: CASSLIGGPQETQYF. In DNA, the CDR3 is TGCGCCAGCAGCTTAATTGGGGGGCCCCAAGAGACCCAGTACTTC.

This chain uses TRBV7-9 with TRBJ2-7; perhaps TRBD1 as D (6 bases). Per germline, CDR1 SEHNR and CDR2 FQNEAQ (reference sequence). The CDR3 runs 13 residues. Trimming stripped 5 bases from V and 3 bases from J, with 11 bases between. This CDR3 is CASSMDRYYEQYF. The DNA of the CDR3 is TGTGCCAGCAGCATGGACAGATACTACGAGCAGTACTTC. Combining the CDR3 with reference TRBV7-9 and TRBJ2-7 gives the whole variable domain DTGVSQNPRHKITKRGQNVTFRCDPISEHNRLYWYRQTLGQGPEFLTYFQNEAQLEKSRLLSDRFSAERPKGSFSTLEIQRTEQGDSAMYLCASSMDRYYEQYFGPGTRLTVT.

This clone came up once. This chain connects TRBV7-9 to TRBJ2-3, with TRBD1 matching over 10 bases. V lost 5 bases, J lost 4 bases, and 9 bases stayed unmatched. Per the germline V gene, CDR1 is SEHNR and CDR2 is FQNEAQ (reference sequence). This CDR3 region has 16 residues. The CDR3 loop is CASSLKGQGRSDTQYF. The CDR3 DNA reads as TGTGCCAGCAGCCTAAAGGGACAGGGGAGGTCAGATACGCAGTATTTT.